The 8 T cell receptor beta chains in this list originate from one sample, sequenced in a study of a mutant IDH1 vaccine in newly diagnosed glioma. Method: immunoSEQ multiplex PCR; TCRdb's copy keeps in-frame clones and lacks some. The sample carries about 67,000 clones, around 80% recorded once. The time point was: baseline, week 1 (first vaccination visit). Treatment specified: pre-vaccination baseline after standard-of-care therapy. Specimen: peripheral blood mononuclear cells (PBMCs), collected from a glioma patient treated with radiotherapy, temozolomide or both. All receptors derive from a woman aged 18-35 years with glioma. Some clones in this sample may be carry-over from other donors' samples.

CDR3 nucleotide sequence: TGTGCCAGCACCTTAGCGGGAGCCTCCTACGAGCAGTACTTC. It specifies CASTLAGASYEQYF. This chain connects TRBV28 to TRBJ2-7, with 9 bases matching TRBD2. Trimming at V came to 7 bases and at J to 0 bases, leaving 4 bases not matched to a gene. Germline CDR1 is MDHEN and CDR2 is SYDVKM. There are 14 residues in the CDR3.

The chain couples TRBV7-2 to TRBJ1-2, with 7 bases identical to TRBD1. Trimming removed 6 bases from V and 0 bases from J; junction bases left unmatched: 7. CDR1 is SGHTA, CDR2 FQGNSA, per germline. This CDR3 is 15 amino acids long. The CDR3: CASRRGTVPNYGYTF. The CDR3 coding sequence is TGTGCCAGCAGACGAGGGACAGTCCCTAACTATGGCTACACCTTC.

This chain links TRBV30 with TRBJ2-1; D gene unclear. The CDR3 is 12 residues long. V gave up 0 bases and J gave up 4 bases, with 4 bases separating them. From germline, CDR1 is GTSNPN and CDR2 SVGIG (reference sequence). The CDR3 DNA reads as TGTGCCTGGAGTGTACTATACAATGAGCAGTTCTTC. Amino acids: CAWSVLYNEQFF.

The gene calls are TRBV29-1 and TRBJ2-2; 13 nucleotides line up with TRBD2. CDR1 is SQVTM, CDR2 ANQGSEA, per germline. CDR3 size: 17 residues. CDR3 loop: CTVAMRVLAGGAGELFF. The CDR3 nucleotides read TGCACGGTCGCCATGAGGGTACTAGCGGGAGGGGCCGGGGAGCTGTTTTTT.

V is TRBV14 and J is TRBJ2-2; D tentatively reads TRBD1 or TRBD2 (6 bases each). With 4 bases removed from V and 8 bases from J, the gap between germline ends came to 20 bases. Germline V lookup: CDR1 SGHDN, CDR2 FVKESK. This CDR3 contains 16 residues. CDR3 loop: CASSPGAAGTKGELFF. DNA for the CDR3: TGTGCCAGCAGCCCGGGGGCAGCCGGGACGAAAGGGGAGCTGTTTTTT. The whole variable domain, remainder taken from reference TRBV14 and TRBJ2-2, is EAGVTQFPSHSVIEKGQTVTLRCDPISGHDNLYWYRRVMGKEIKFLLHFVKESKQDESGMPNNRFLAERTGGTYSTLKVQPAELEDSGVYFCASSPGAAGTKGELFFGEGSRLTVL.

This clone was observed a few times. The CDR3 coding sequence is TGTGCCAGCAGCTTACAAGCGGGGGGGCTAAACATTCAGTACTTC. This codes for CASSLQAGGLNIQYF. The chain has TRBV5-4 and TRBJ2-4; 10 nucleotides match TRBD2. Trimming at V came to 2 bases and at J to 6 bases, leaving 5 bases not matched to a gene. The CDR3 sequence is 15 residues long. CDR1 and CDR2 from the germline V gene are SGHNT and YYREEE (reference sequence). The whole variable domain, remainder taken from reference TRBV5-4 and TRBJ2-4, is ETGVTQSPTHLIKTRGQQVTLRCSSQSGHNTVSWYQQALGQGPQFIFQYYREEENGRGNFPPRFSGLQFPNYSSELNVNALELDDSALYLCASSLQAGGLNIQYFGAGTRLSVL.

CDR3 sequence reads: CASSGYDRAASPLHF. CDR3 DNA sequence: TGTGCCAGCAGCGGATACGACAGGGCTGCTTCACCCCTCCACTTT. The V gene is TRBV7-9, the J gene TRBJ1-6; 7 bases are shared with TRBD1. The CDR3 covers 15 residues. V lost 5 bases, J lost 9 bases, and 10 bases stayed unmatched. CDR1 SEHNR and CDR2 FQNEAQ come from the germline V gene (reference sequence).

V and J are TRBV2 and TRBJ2-7, with D maybe TRBD2 (6 bases). V was cut by 3 bases and J by 6 bases, with 12 bases left in between. Germline V gives CDR1 SNHLY, CDR2 FYNNEI. CDR3 length: 13 amino acids. This CDR3 reads CASSDGTFPEQYF. CDR3 sequence (DNA): TGTGCCAGCAGTGATGGGACTTTCCCCGAGCAGTACTTC.